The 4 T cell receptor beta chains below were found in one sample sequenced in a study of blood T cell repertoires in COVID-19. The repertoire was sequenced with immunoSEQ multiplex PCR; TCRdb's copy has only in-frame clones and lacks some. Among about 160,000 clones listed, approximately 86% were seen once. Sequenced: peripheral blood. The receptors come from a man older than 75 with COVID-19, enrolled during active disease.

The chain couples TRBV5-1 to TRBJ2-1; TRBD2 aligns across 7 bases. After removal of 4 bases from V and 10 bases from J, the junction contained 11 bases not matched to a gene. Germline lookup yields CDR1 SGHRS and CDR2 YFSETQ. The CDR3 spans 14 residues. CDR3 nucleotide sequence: TGCGCCAGCAGCCGGGGGGAGGAGGCCGGAGAGCAGTTCTTC. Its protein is CASSRGEEAGEQFF.

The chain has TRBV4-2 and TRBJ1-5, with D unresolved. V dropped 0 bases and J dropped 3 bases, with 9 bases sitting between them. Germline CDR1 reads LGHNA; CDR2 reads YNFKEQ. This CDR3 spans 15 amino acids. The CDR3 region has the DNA TGTGCCAGCAGCCAAGACGAGGGTTTCAATCAGCCCCAGCATTTT. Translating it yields CASSQDEGFNQPQHF.

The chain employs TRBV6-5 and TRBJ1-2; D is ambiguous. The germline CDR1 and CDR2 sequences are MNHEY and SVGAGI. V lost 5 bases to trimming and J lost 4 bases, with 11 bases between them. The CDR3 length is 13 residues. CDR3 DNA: TGTGCCAGCAGTCCGCCAGGTTTCTATGGCTACACCTTC. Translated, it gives CASSPPGFYGYTF.

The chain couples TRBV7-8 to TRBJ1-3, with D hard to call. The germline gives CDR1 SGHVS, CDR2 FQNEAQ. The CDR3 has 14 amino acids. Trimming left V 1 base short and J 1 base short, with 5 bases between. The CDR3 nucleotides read TGTGCCAGCAGCTTAGAGCAATCTGGAAACACCATATATTTT. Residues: CASSLEQSGNTIYF.